This T cell receptor beta chain was documented in a study of CD8+ T cells in alopecia areata. Findings and limits, study-wide: Alphabeta T cells residing in normal skin are also sequenced in scalp samples.

Germline CDR1 is MDHEN and CDR2 is SYDVKM. V was pared by 3 bases and J by 10 bases, with 11 bases of the junction left unmatched. The CDR3 has 15 residues. After isolation, RNA underwent reverse transcription to generate cDNA as the sequencing template. Some clones are missing from TCRdb's copy, which holds only in-frame ones; the method was immunoSEQ multiplex PCR. Of fewer than 40,000 clones listed, around 62% are singletons. Points on this clone: Its antigen is still unknown.

J is TRBJ2-1 and V is TRBV28; 8 bases line up with TRBD2. Sequenced: NKG2D-high CD8+ T cells sorted from blood. The TCR comes from a human donor with alopecia areata. The CDR3 coding sequence is TGTGCCAGCAGTTTCGAACTAGCGGCCGTTCACGAGCAGTTCTTC. Translation: CASSFELAAVHEQFF.